The 2 T cell receptor beta chains given below trace back to one sample, sequenced in a study of control samples from healthy donors and cancer patients. Profiled with immunoSEQ multiplex PCR; TCRdb holds only in-frame clones, not every one. The data show 90,000 to 100,000 clones, about 80% seen once. Sequencing used blood. The receptors derive from a young woman in good health.

In this sample, this clone turned up a few times. The chain is built from TRBV4-1 and TRBJ1-3, with D perhaps TRBD1 (5 bases). With 0 bases removed from V and 4 bases from J, the gap between germline ends came to 16 bases. Germline values: CDR1 MGHRA, CDR2 YSYEKL. CDR3 length equals 17 residues. CDR3 amino acids: CASSQDLPGMTGNTIYF. In DNA, the CDR3 is TGCGCCAGCAGCCAAGACTTACCAGGGATGACCGGAAACACCATATATTTT.

This chain links TRBV6-5 with TRBJ2-7; 7 nucleotides agree with TRBD1. The CDR3 extends over 14 amino acids. CDR1 is MNHEY, CDR2 SVGAGI, per germline. The ends lost 6 bases at V and 3 bases at J; junction bases unmatched: 8. CDR3 in amino acids: CASSRPGQYYEQYF. CDR3 DNA: TGTGCCAGCAGCAGACCGGGACAGTACTACGAGCAGTACTTC.